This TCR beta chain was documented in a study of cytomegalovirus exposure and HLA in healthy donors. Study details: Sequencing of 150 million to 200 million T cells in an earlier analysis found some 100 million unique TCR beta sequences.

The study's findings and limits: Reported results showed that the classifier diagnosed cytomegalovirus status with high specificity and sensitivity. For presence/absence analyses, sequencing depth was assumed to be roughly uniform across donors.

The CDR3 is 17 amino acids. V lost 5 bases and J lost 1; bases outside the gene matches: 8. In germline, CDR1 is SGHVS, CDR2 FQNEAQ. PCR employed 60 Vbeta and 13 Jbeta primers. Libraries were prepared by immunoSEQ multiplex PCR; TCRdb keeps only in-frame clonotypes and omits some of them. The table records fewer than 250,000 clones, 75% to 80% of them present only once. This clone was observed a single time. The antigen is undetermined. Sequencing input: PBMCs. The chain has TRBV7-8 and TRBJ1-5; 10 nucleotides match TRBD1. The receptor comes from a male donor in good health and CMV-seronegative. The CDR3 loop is CASSPGTGEWSNQPQHF. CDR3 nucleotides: TGTGCCAGCAGCCCGGGGACAGGGGAGTGGAGCAATCAGCCCCAGCATTTT.